This T cell receptor (beta chain) was obtained from a study of blood T cell repertoires in COVID-19 (dated by TCRdb to between 2020 and 2021). In terms of the full investigation: The collaborator samples originated in the United States, Italy and Spain and spanned the acute and convalescent phases of COVID-19. Subjects who had been exposed to COVID-19, were actively infected with it, or had recovered from it provided the deeply sampled blood TCRbeta repertoires that made up the dataset. The repertoires were released in a freely available public database meant as a resource for research on the immune response to SARS-CoV-2. Sample metadata almost always included a de-identified subject ID, COVID-19 status, age in years and sex. The material from the prospective study consisted of cDNA or gDNA derived from T cells, B-cell-depleted T cells, or PBMCs. Where available, HLA class I and class II types were taken from metadata supplied by the sample provider and were not determined by assay-based typing. Samples came from the ongoing ImmuneRACE study (first 160 participants) plus 1,254 subjects from 6 global collaborators.

Overall study outcomes, separate from this receptor: Clinical and demographic metadata were provided uncurated, with the amount varying by source and participant.

TCRbeta CDR3 regions were amplified from genomic DNA using the immunoSEQ Assay, a bias-controlled multiplex PCR. The published analysis was carried out like this. Within the assay, amplification of reference gene primers was used to estimate how many nucleated cells each sample contained. Sequence reads were collapsed and filtered to measure the absolute abundance of every unique TCRbeta CDR3 rearrangement. For each sample, productive Simpson clonality was calculated as the square root of Simpson's diversity index across productive rearrangements. TCRdb limited this immuneACCESS table to in-frame rearrangements with V and J called. A share of clones is missing; checked studies link under half to unresolved V genes, and the rest is unexplained. V and J calls and clone size follow that table, whereas D and trimming were derived from the DNA. The sample records 85,000 to 120,000 clones, about 90% of which are singletons. The leading ten clones occupy 5% to 6.5% of the sample.

The CDR3, from cysteine to phenylalanine, totals 15 residues. Only the CDR3 region is kept as DNA, spanning 45 bases read in frame from base 1. CDR1 is given as SEHNR and CDR2 as FQNEAQ, both from the germline V gene (reference sequence). The germline V end is reduced by 5 bases and the J end by 2 bases; junction bases left unmatched: 3. One collaborating source in Seattle enrolled patients during active infection and followed them longitudinally through the course of disease. The collaborating institutions used their own protocols to collect whole blood in K2EDTA tubes. For TCRbeta analysis, collaborator samples were shipped as frozen whole blood, as isolated PBMCs, or as DNA extracted from either sample type. As concerns this clone: The target of this receptor is not known. One base away there is no much larger clone; base qualities are not given.

The rearrangement combines TRBV7-9 with TRBJ2-1; 10 of the junction bases match TRBD2. The sequenced sample was peripheral blood. This sequence originates from a woman between 45 and 65 years old with COVID-19, enrolled during active disease. The nucleotide sequence reads TGTGCCAGCAGCCCTAGCGGGGGACCCTACAATGAGCAGTTCTTC. Its protein product is CASSPSGGPYNEQFF.